This TCR beta chain was profiled in a study of blood T cell repertoires in COVID-19. Study-level background: Specimens from acute and convalescent COVID-19 originated in the United States, Italy and Spain. Sample material is recorded as cDNA or gDNA derived from T cells, B-cell-depleted T cells, or PBMCs.

Recruitment covered 25 or so US areas and drew participants whose ages spanned about 18 to 89 years. The recovered donors of Cohort 3 showed two negative PCRs, clearance, or symptom resolution. Only in-frame clones appear in the TCRdb table, and some are missing; sequencing was by immunoSEQ multiplex PCR. The table lists over 400,000 clones, 80% to 90% of them singletons. Sequencing was carried out using PBMCs or T cells enriched from blood (not recorded which). This receptor was identified in a woman aged 55-75 years who had recovered from COVID-19.

The CDR3 loop reads CASSQDWSGGGPRKNEQFF. CDR3 nucleotide sequence: TGCGCCAGCAGCCAAGATTGGTCGGGTGGGGGCCCTCGTAAGAATGAGCAGTTCTTC. The rearrangement links TRBV4-1 to TRBJ2-1; D perhaps matches TRBD1 (6 bases). Trimming shortened V by 0 bases and J by 7 bases, and 25 bases separated the two germline ends. CDR1 MGHRA and CDR2 YSYEKL come from the germline V gene. The CDR3 loop spans 19 amino acids.